This T cell receptor (beta chain) was captured in a study of blood T cell repertoires in COVID-19. Study details: Researchers got acute and convalescent COVID-19 samples from the United States, Italy and Spain. PBMCs, B-cell-depleted T cells, or T cells provided the cDNA or gDNA that made up the material.

Trimming took 3 bases from V and 4 from J; bases not matched to a gene: 2. Germline V gives CDR1 MRHNA, CDR2 SNTAGT. The CDR3 length is 15 residues. Authors' methods: By means of reference gene primer amplification, nucleated cell counts were estimated. The assay was immunoSEQ multiplex PCR, and TCRdb's table has in-frame clones only and misses some. V and J calls and clone size are copied from that table; D and trimming were computed from the DNA. The sample records more than 85,000 clones, roughly 85% being singletons. The chain links TRBV6-4 to TRBJ2-1, with TRBD2 matching over 11 bases. Sequenced: peripheral blood. This receptor was taken from a woman older than 75 with acute or convalescent COVID-19. The CDR3 DNA reads as TGTGCCAGCAGTGAGGGGACTAGCGGATACAATGAGCAGTTCTTC. Its translation is CASSEGTSGYNEQFF.